This T cell receptor (beta chain) was observed in a study of T cells in localized non-small cell lung cancer (dated by TCRdb to about 2020). General notes on the study: T cell repertoires of hundreds of early-stage NSCLC patients were analyzed, with tumors being compared against uninvolved tumor-adjacent lungs. The cohort comprised 200 to 300 treatment-naïve NSCLC patients with resected, localized lung tumors. NSCLC patients had a mean age of approximately 66 years, and more than 120 were male and about a hundred female. What the study reported, not specific to this receptor: The highest T cell clonality was observed in uninvolved tumor-adjacent lung, where clonality exceeded that of tumor, suggesting that antigenic responses were more focused in uninvolved tumor-adjacent lung. A median of roughly 60 of the top 100 tumor clones turned up in the paired uninvolved adjacent lung, and some 28 of those clones also ranked among the top 100 of that same adjacent lung. Because multi-region tumor sequencing was not done, intratumor heterogeneity could not be ruled out. Longer overall survival was associated with higher T cell density in blood, whereas shorter survival was associated with higher clonality in adjacent lung. Since the design was exploratory, TCR variables were selected using unadjusted p-values with no false-discovery rate correction.

At diagnosis, peripheral blood, uninvolved tumor-adjacent lung and tumor were collected and were preserved as a mix of fresh-frozen and FFPE material. The immunoSEQ Assay was used to sequence TCR beta CDR3 regions from DNA. Per the original workflow: To compute T cell density, TCR beta template counts were normalized to usable DNA, which was estimated by amplifying housekeeping genes. The preseqR package was used to estimate richness by extrapolating to 400,000 templates for PBMC samples and to 120,000 templates for tissue samples. Clonality was defined by subtracting Pielou's evenness from one. Differential abundance testing on productive amino-acid clonotypes, with a minimum total count of 5 and an alpha of 0.1, was used to identify tissue-enriched TCRs. The Jaccard Index and the Morisita Overlap Index were used to measure how much the repertoires overlapped between compartments. GLIPH clustered TCR beta CDR3s with public tetramer-defined viral CDR3s; viral motifs required at least three viral sequences plus V-gene enrichment. TCRdb's version of the immuneACCESS table is confined to in-frame rearrangements and falls short of the full clone set. An unresolved V gene accounts for under half of the shortfall where checked; the remainder is of unknown origin. V, J and clone size are taken as reported in that table, and D and trimming were inferred from the DNA itself. The sample includes more than 1,500 clones, with around 25% observed a single time. The ten largest make up 9.5% to 12% of the sample.

V is pruned by 4 bases and J by 2 bases, leaving 2 bases of the junction without a gene match. Per the germline V gene, SGHNT is the CDR1 and YENEEA is the CDR2. There are 14 amino acids in the CDR3, from cysteine to phenylalanine inclusive. The kept DNA is CDR3 alone, 42 bases in frame from the first base. For this clone: This receptor's antigen is unknown. The input lacks base qualities; no much larger clone sits a single base away.

The chain is assembled from TRBV11-3 and TRBJ1-2; 9 bases in between match TRBD1. This material consisted of lung tumor tissue, taken before any cancer treatment. This sequence originates from a woman aged 35-70 years with stage III lung adenocarcinoma. The bases read TGTGCCAGCAGCTATGGACAGGGGAACTATGGCTACACCTTC. This sequence encodes CASSYGQGNYGYTF. Where the CDR3 stops, the reference TRBV11-3 and TRBJ1-2 genes take over; the full variable domain is EAGVVQSPRYKIIEKKQPVAFWCNPISGHNTLYWYLQNLGQGPELLIRYENEEAVDDSQLPKDRFSAERLKGVDSTLKIQPAELGDSAVYLCASSYGQGNYGYTFGSGTRLTVV.